This TCR beta chain was sequenced for a study of cytomegalovirus exposure and HLA in healthy donors. This CDR3 region has 13 residues. CDR1 and CDR2 (germline): GTSNPN, SVGIG (reference sequence). V lost 4 bases, J lost 2 bases, and 4 bases stayed unmatched. In the PCR, 60 Vbeta and 13 Jbeta primers were used. Some clones are missing from TCRdb's copy, which holds only in-frame ones; the method was immunoSEQ multiplex PCR. The sample holds roughly 100,000 clones, roughly 66% seen once. This clone came up a few times. This TCR derives from a woman aged 50 to 60 in good health and CMV-seronegative. Sequenced input: PBMCs. V is TRBV30 and J is TRBJ2-7; TRBD1 aligns across 8 bases. This chain's CDR3 is CAWNRDRPYEQYF. The CDR3 DNA reads as TGTGCCTGGAACAGGGACAGGCCCTACGAGCAGTACTTC.